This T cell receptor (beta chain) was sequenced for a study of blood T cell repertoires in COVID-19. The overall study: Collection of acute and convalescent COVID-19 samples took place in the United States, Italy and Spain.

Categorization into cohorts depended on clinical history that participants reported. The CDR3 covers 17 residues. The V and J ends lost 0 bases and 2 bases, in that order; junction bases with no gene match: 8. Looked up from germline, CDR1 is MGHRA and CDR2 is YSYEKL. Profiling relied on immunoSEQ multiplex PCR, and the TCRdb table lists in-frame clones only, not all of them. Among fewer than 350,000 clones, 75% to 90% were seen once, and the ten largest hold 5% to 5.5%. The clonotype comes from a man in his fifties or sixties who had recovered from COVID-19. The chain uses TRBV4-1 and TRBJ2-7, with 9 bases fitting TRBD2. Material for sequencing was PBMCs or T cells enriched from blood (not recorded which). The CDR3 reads CASSQDIASGTTYEQYF. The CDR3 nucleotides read TGCGCCAGCAGCCAAGACATTGCTAGCGGGACAACCTACGAGCAGTACTTC.